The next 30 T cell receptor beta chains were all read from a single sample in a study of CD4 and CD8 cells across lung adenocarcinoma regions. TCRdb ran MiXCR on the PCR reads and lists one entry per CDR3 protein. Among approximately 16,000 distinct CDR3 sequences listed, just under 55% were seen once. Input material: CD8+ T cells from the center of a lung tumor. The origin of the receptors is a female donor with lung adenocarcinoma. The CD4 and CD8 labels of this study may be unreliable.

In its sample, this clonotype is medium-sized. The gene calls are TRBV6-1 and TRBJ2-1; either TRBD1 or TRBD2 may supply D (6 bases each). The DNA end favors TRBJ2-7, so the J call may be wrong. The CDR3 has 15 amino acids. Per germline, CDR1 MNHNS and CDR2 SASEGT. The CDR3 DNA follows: TGTGCCAGCAGTGATTTCGGGGGCGATGACTACGAGCAGTACTTC. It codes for CASSDFGGDDYEQYF.

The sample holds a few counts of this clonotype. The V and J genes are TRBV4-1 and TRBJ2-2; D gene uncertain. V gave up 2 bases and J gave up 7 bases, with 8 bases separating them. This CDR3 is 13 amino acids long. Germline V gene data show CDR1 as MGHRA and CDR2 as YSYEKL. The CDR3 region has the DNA TGCGCCAGCAGCCAACGAGACATCGGGGAGCTGTTTTTT. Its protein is CASSQRDIGELFF.

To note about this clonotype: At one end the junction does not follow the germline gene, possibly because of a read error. The CDR3 DNA reads TGTGCCAGCGGGAACCCTGGGGGGGCGTTCCAAGATACGCAGTACTTT. It yields the protein CASGNPGGAFQDTQYF. The rearrangement links TRBV6-1 to TRBJ2-3; possible D gene TRBD2, 7 bases. Germline V gene sequence: CDR1 MNHNS, CDR2 SASEGT. This CDR3 region has 16 residues.

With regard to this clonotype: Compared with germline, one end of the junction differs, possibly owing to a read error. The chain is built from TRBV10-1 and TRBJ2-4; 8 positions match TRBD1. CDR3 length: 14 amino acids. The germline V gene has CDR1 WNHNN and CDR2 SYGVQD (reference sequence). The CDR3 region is CGSRGLRGKNIQYF. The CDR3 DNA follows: TGCGGCAGCAGGGGGCTGAGAGGCAAAAATATTCAGTACTTC.

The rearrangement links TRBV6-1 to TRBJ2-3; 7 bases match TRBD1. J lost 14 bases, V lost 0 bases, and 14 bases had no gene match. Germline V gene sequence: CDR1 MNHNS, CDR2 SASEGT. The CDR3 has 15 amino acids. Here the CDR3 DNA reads TGTGCCAGCAGTGAAGCTGCTCGGAGCACAGGGGAGCTGTATTTT. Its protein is CASSEAARSTGELYF.

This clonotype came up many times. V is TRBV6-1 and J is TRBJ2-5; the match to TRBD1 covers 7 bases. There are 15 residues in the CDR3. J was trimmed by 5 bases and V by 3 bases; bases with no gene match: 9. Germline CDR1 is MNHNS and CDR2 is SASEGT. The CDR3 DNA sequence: TGTGCCAGCAGTGACCTACAGGGGTTTGCGGAGACCCAGTACTTC. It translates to CASSDLQGFAETQYF.

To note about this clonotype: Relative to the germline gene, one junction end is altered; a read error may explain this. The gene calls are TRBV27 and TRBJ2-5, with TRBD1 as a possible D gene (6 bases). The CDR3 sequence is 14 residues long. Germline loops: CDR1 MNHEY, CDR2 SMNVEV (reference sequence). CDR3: CAGSGGGDPETQYF. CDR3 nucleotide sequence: TGTGCGGGCAGTGGGGGCGGTGACCCAGAGACCCAGTACTTT.

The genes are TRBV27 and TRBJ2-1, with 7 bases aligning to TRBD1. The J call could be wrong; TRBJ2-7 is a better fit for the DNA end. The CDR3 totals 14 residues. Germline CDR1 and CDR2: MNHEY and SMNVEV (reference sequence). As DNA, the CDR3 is TGTGCCAGCAGTTTAAGGGACAGCCCGTACGAGCAGTACTTC. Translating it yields CASSLRDSPYEQYF.

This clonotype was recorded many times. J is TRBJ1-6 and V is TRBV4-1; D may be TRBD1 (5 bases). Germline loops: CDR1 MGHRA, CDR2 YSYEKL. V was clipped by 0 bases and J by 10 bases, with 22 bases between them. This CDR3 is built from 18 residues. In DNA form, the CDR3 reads TGCGCCAGCAGCCAAGATGTCCACCGACAGCCGGGCGTATCACCCCTCCACTTT. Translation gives CASSQDVHRQPGVSPLHF.

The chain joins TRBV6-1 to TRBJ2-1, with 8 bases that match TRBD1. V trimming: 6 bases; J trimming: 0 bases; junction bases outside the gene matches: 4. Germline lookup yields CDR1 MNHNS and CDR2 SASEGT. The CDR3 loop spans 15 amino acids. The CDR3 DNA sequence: TGTGCCAGCAGGCGCGGACAGGGCTCCTACAATGAGCAGTTCTTC. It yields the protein CASRRGQGSYNEQFF.

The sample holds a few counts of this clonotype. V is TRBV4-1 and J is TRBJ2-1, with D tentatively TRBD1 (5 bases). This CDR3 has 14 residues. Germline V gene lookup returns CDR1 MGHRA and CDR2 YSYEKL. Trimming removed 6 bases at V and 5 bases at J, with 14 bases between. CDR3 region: CASRVRKGHNEQFF. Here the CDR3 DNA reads TGCGCCAGCAGGGTTCGAAAGGGGCACAATGAGCAGTTCTTC.

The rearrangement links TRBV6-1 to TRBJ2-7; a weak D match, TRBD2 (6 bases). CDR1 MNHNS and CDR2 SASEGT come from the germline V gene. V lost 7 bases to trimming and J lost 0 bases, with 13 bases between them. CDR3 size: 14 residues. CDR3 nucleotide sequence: TGTGCCAGCATTGGAGGGCGGTACTCCTACGAGCAGTACTTC. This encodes CASIGGRYSYEQYF.

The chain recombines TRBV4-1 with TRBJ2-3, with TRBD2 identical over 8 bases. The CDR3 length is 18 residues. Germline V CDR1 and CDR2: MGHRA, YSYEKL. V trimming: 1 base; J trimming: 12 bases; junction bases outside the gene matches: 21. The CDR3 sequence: CASSQGDGGGGGKDIQYF. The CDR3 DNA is TGCGCCAGCAGCCAAGGAGACGGGGGGGGGGGAGGCAAAGATATTCAGTATTTT.

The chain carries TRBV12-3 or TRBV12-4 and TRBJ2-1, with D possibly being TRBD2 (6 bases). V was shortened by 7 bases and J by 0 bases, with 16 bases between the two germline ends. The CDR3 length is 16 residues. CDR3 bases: TGTGCCAGCACCCCCTCGGGGGTCCTCTCCTACAATGAGCAGTTCTTC. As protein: CASTPSGVLSYNEQFF.

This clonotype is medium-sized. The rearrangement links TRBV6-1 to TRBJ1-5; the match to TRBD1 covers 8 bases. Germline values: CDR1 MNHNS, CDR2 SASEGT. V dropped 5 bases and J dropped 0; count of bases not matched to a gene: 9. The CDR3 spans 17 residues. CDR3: CASSKTGTGVSNQPQHF. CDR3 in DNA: TGTGCCAGCAGTAAAACAGGGACAGGCGTTAGCAATCAGCCCCAGCATTTT.

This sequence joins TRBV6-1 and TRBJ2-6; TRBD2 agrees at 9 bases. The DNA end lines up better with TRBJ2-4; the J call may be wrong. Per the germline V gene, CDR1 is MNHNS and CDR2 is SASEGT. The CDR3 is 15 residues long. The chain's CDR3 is CGRGPGGGAPDTQYF. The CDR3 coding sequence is TGTGGCCGCGGTCCGGGCGGGGGGGCCCCAGATACTCAGTACTTC.

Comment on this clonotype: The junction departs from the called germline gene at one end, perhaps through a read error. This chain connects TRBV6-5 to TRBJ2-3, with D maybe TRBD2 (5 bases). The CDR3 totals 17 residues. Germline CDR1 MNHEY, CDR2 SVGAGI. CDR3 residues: CASSYDQEAASTEAQFF. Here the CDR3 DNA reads TGTGCCAGCAGTTACGATCAGGAGGCTGCGAGCACAGAGGCGCAGTTTTTT.

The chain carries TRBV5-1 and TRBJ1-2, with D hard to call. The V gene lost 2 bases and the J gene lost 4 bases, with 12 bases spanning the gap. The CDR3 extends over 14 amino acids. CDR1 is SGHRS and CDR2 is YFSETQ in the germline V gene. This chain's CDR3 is CASSFSRPSYGYTF. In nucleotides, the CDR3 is TGCGCCAGCAGCTTTTCACGGCCGAGCTATGGCTACACCTTC.

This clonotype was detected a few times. CDR3 in amino acids: CASTRTGQETQYF. In DNA form, the CDR3 reads TGTGCCAGCACCCGGACAGGCCAAGAGACCCAGTACTTC. This chain connects TRBV6-1 to TRBJ2-5; 7 bases line up with TRBD1. V gave up 7 bases and J gave up 1 base; unmatched junction bases: 3. Germline CDR1 is MNHNS and CDR2 is SASEGT. This CDR3 is 13 amino acids long.

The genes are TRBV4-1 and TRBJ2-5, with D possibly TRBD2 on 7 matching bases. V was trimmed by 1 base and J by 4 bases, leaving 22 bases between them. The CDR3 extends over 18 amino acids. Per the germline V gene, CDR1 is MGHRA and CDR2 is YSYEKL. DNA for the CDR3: TGCGCCAGCAGCCAAGCGGGGGGCGCGGGCGGATCCACAGAGACCCAGTACTTC. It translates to CASSQAGGAGGSTETQYF.

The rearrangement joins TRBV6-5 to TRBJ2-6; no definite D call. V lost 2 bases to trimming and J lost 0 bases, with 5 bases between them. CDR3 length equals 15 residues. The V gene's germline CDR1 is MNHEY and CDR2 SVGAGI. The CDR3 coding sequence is TGTGCCAGCAGTTACAGAGGCTCTGGGGCCAACGTCCTGACTTTC. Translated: CASSYRGSGANVLTF.

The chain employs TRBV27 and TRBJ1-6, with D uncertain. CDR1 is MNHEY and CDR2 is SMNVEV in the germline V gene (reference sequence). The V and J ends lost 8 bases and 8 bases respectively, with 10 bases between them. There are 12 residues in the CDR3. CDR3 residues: CASRRQDSPLHF. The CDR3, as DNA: TGTGCCAGCCGGCGGCAGGATTCACCCCTCCACTTT.

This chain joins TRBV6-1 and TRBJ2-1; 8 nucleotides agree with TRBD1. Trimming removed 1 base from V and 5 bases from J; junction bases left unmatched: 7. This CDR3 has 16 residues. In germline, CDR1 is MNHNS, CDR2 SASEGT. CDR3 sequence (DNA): TGTGCCAGCAGTGAAGGAGTGGGCAGGGGGCACAATGAGCAGTTCTTC. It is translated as CASSEGVGRGHNEQFF.

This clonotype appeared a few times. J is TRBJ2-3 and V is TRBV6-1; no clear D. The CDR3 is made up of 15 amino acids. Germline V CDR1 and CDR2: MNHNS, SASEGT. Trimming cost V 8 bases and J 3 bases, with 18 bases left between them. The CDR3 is CASAKGTSPTDTQYF. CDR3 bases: TGTGCCAGCGCGAAGGGAACCTCGCCAACAGATACGCAGTATTTT.

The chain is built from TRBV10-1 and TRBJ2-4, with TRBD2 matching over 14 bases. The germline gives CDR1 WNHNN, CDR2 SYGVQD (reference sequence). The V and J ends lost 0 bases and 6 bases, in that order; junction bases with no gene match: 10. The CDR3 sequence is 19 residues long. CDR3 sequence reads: CASSESPPGLAGVGNIQYF. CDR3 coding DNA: TGCGCCAGCAGTGAGTCGCCACCGGGACTAGCGGGAGTGGGAAACATTCAGTACTTC.

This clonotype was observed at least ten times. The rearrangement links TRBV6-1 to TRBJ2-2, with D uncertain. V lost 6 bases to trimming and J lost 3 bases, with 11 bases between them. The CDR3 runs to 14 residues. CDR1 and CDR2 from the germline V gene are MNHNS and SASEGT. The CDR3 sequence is CASRGFTHTGELFF. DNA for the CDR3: TGTGCCAGCAGGGGCTTCACCCACACCGGGGAGCTGTTTTTT.

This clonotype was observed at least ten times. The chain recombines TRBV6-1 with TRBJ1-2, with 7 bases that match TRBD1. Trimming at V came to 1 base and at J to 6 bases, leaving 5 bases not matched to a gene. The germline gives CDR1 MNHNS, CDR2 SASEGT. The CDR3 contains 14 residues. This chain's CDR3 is CASSEGRGTDGYTF. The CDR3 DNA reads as TGTGCCAGCAGTGAAGGCAGGGGGACGGATGGCTACACCTTC.

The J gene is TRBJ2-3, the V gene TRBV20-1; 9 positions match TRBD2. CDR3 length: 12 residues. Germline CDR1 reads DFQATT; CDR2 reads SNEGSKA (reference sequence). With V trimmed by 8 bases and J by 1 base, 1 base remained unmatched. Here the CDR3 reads CSKREGTDTQYF. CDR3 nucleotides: TGCAGTAAGCGGGAGGGCACAGATACGCAGTATTTT.

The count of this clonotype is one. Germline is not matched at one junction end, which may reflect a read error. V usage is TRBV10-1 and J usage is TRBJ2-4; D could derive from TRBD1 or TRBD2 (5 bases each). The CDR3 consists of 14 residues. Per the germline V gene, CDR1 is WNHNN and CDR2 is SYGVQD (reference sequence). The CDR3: CGSTGLRGKNTQYF. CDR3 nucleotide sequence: TGCGGCAGCACGGGGCTAAGAGGCAAAAACACGCAGTACTTC.

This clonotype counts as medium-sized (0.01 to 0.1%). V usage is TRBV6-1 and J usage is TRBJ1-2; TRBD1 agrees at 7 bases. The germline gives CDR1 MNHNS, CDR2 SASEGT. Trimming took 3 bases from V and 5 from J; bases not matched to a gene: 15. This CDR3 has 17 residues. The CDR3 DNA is TGTGCCAGCAGTGATCCCAGGGGGGGGGGCGCCAGTTATGGCTACACCTTC. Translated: CASSDPRGGGASYGYTF.